Below are 22 T cell receptor beta chains sequenced from a single sample in a study of breast tumors, draining lymph nodes, adjacent tissues. Samples came from axillary lymph nodes draining the breast cancer. TCRdb redid the calling of the multiplex PCR reads with MiXCR, one entry per CDR3 protein. The repertoire holds about 200,000 distinct CDR3 sequences, with approximately 30% as singletons. What was sequenced was axillary lymph node tissue. These receptors came from a female donor with breast cancer. Some clones in this sample may be carry-over from other donors' samples.

This clonotype showed up many times. The chain recombines TRBV9 with TRBJ2-2; 15 bases match TRBD2. V lost 6 bases and J lost 4; bases outside the gene matches: 7. Per germline, CDR1 SGDLS and CDR2 YYNGEE. The CDR3 runs 17 residues. The CDR3 DNA is TGTGCCAGCACTCCGGGACTAGCGGGGGGAGGCACCGGGGAGCTGTTTTTT. Translation: CASTPGLAGGGTGELFF.

This clonotype was seen a few times. A much larger clone differs by one base, so this may be a read error. The chain uses TRBV6-5 and TRBJ2-5; D uncertain. The CDR3 is 13 amino acids. Germline values: CDR1 MNHEY, CDR2 SVGAGI. The germline V and J ends were trimmed by 6 bases and 1 base, with 9 bases remaining between them. CDR3 amino acids: CASRLAGQETQYF. The CDR3, as DNA: TGTGCCAGCAGGCTTGCAGGCCAAGAGACCCAGTACTTC.

This clonotype has only a few counts. A much larger clone lies one base from this, so it may be a read error. The CDR3 end shows no conserved phenylalanine or tryptophan, and so a read error is likely. The chain employs TRBV9 and TRBJ2-5; possible D gene TRBD2, 6 bases. Trimming stripped 2 bases from V and 5 bases from J, with 10 bases between. This CDR3 has 13 amino acids. Germline loops: CDR1 SGDLS, CDR2 YYNGEE. DNA of the CDR3: TGTGCCAGCAGCGTCGCTAGCGCGGAGACCCAGTACTCC. Residues: CASSVASAETQYS.

This clonotype was found a few times. CDR3 loop: CASSRQGVGTEAFF. As DNA, the CDR3 is TGTGCCAGCAGCCGACAGGGGGTAGGAACTGAAGCTTTCTTT. The chain recombines TRBV7-8 with TRBJ1-1; 9 bases line up with TRBD1. This CDR3 is 14 amino acids long. Germline V gives CDR1 SGHVS, CDR2 FQNEAQ. J lost 5 bases, V lost 5 bases, and 6 bases had no gene match.

This clonotype has a single count. The chain carries TRBV24-1 and TRBJ1-4; 7 bases line up with TRBD1. V was pared by 7 bases and J by 7 bases, with 11 bases of the junction left unmatched. CDR3 length equals 15 residues. Germline V gene data show CDR1 as KGHDR and CDR2 as SFDVKD. In DNA, the CDR3 is TGTGCCACCAGGGGACCCCCAGGGGGGGGTGAAAAACTGTTTTTT. It specifies CATRGPPGGGEKLFF.

At least ten counts were recorded for this clonotype. V usage is TRBV20-1 and J usage is TRBJ1-2; TRBD1 aligns across 8 bases. Trimming removed 5 bases from V and 4 bases from J; junction bases left unmatched: 12. The CDR3 is made up of 15 amino acids. The germline V gene has CDR1 DFQATT and CDR2 SNEGSKA (reference sequence). The CDR3 DNA sequence: TGCAGTGCTCGACCGACAGGGGAGTTGGGCTATGGCTACACCTTC. This gives the protein CSARPTGELGYGYTF.

Ten or more counts support this clonotype. This chain joins TRBV14 and TRBJ1-5; D unclear. The CDR3 totals 12 residues. Germline CDR1 reads SGHDN; CDR2 reads FVKESK. V lost 2 bases, J lost 9 bases, and 8 bases lay in between. The chain's CDR3 is CASSQYRGPQHF. CDR3 nucleotides: TGTGCCAGCAGCCAATACAGAGGGCCCCAGCATTTT.

The J gene is TRBJ2-1, the V gene TRBV6-5, with 10 bases aligning to TRBD2. This CDR3 region has 15 residues. J lost 8 bases, V lost 5 bases, and 9 bases had no gene match. Germline CDR1 is MNHEY and CDR2 is SVGAGI. The CDR3 sequence is CASSNPGLAKDEQFF. In DNA, the CDR3 is TGTGCCAGCAGTAACCCGGGACTAGCGAAGGATGAGCAGTTCTTC.

With regard to this clonotype: Being one base from a much bigger clone, this may be a read error. This chain joins TRBV9 and TRBJ2-5; a weak D match, TRBD2 (7 bases). V lost 0 bases to trimming and J lost 11 bases, with 20 bases between them. Germline CDR1 SGDLS, CDR2 YYNGEE. There are 15 residues in the CDR3. This CDR3 reads CASSVGGGASNEQYF. Here the CDR3 DNA reads TGTGCCAGCAGCGTAGGGGGGGGGGCGTCAAATGAGCAGTACTTC.

The chain combines TRBV28 with TRBJ1-4; 7 bases match TRBD1. This CDR3 comprises 14 residues. J was trimmed by 4 bases and V by 3 bases; bases with no gene match: 2. Germline V CDR1 and CDR2: MDHEN, SYDVKM. CDR3 DNA sequence: TGTGCCAGCAGTTTCACAGGGGTTAATGAAAAACTGTTTTTT. Its translation is CASSFTGVNEKLFF. Full variable domain (remainder filled in from reference TRBV28 and TRBJ1-4): DVKVTQSSRYLVKRTGEKVFLECVQDMDHENMFWYRQDPGLGLRLIYFSYDVKMKEKGDIPEGYSVSREKKERFSLILESASTNQTSMYLCASSFTGVNEKLFFGSGTQLSVL.

V is TRBV2 and J is TRBJ2-7; weak D call: TRBD2 (6 bases). In germline, CDR1 is SNHLY, CDR2 FYNNEI. Trimming cost V 7 bases and J 2 bases, with 18 bases left between them. The CDR3 runs 15 residues. The CDR3, as DNA: TGTGCCAGCACGGAGGGGTGGGGGGAACCCTACGAGCAGTACTTC. Its translation: CASTEGWGEPYEQYF.

V and J are TRBV7-2 and TRBJ1-4; tentatively, D is TRBD1 (5 bases). CDR1 is SGHTA and CDR2 is FQGNSA in the germline V gene. The V gene lost 4 bases and the J gene lost 0 bases, with 9 bases spanning the gap. The CDR3 sequence is 15 residues long. The CDR3 DNA is TGTGCCAGCAGCTGGCCAGGGACAACTAATGAAAAACTGTTTTTT. Translating it yields CASSWPGTTNEKLFF.

This clonotype was observed a few times. Being one base from a much bigger clone, this may be a read error. The chain couples TRBV2 to TRBJ2-5; no clear D gene. CDR3 length equals 13 residues. The germline CDR1 and CDR2 sequences are SNHLY and FYNNEI. Here the CDR3 reads CASSEMAEETQCF. The CDR3 DNA reads TGTGCCAGCAGTGAGATGGCAGAAGAGACCCAGTGCTTC.

This clonotype was observed at least ten times. The V gene is TRBV11-1, the J gene TRBJ2-5, with a possible D match to TRBD1 (6 bases). Trimming cost V 1 base and J 5 bases, with 8 bases left between them. The CDR3 extends over 13 amino acids. The germline CDR1 and CDR2 sequences are SGHAT and FQDESV (reference sequence). The CDR3 bases are TGTGCCAGCAGCTTAGGCAGGGGTGAGACCCAGTACTTC. Its protein is CASSLGRGETQYF. Drawing the rest from reference TRBV11-1 and TRBJ2-5, the complete variable domain is EAEVAQSPRYKITEKSQAVAFWCDPISGHATLYWYRQILGQGPELLVQFQDESVVDDSQLPKDRFSAERLKGVDSTLKIQPAELGDSAMYLCASSLGRGETQYFGPGTRLLVL.

In its sample, this clonotype was seen many times. This chain links TRBV11-2 with TRBJ1-2; TRBD1 matches at 8 bases. The CDR3 spans 13 residues. V was clipped by 4 bases and J by 8 bases; unmatched bases: 6. Germline loops: CDR1 SGHAT, CDR2 FQNNGV. The CDR3 nucleotides are TGTGCCAGCAGCTCACAGGGGGTTGACGGCTACACCTTC. Amino acid sequence: CASSSQGVDGYTF.

V usage is TRBV7-9 and J usage is TRBJ2-1; tentative D call: TRBD2 (5 bases). Trimming stripped 5 bases from V and 14 bases from J, with 16 bases between. Germline V gives CDR1 SEHNR, CDR2 FQNEAQ (reference sequence). This CDR3 has 12 residues. CDR3 coding DNA: TGTGCCAGCAGCCTCGGACGGGGAAAGGAGTTCTTC. Amino acids: CASSLGRGKEFF.

This clonotype was observed at least ten times. The chain carries TRBV30 and TRBJ1-5; D is perhaps TRBD1 (5 bases). Germline V gene lookup returns CDR1 GTSNPN and CDR2 SVGIG (reference sequence). The CDR3 is made up of 13 amino acids. The V end was cut by 3 bases, the J end by 2 bases, with 8 bases between. The CDR3 region has the DNA TGTGCCTGGAGGCAGGGAGGCAATCAGCCCCAGCATTTT. Translated: CAWRQGGNQPQHF.

A word on this clonotype: Given a much more abundant clone one base away, this may be a read error. The CDR3 loop reads CASSLKRGGTDTQYF. The DNA of the CDR3 is TGTGCCAGCAGCCTTAAGCGGGGGGGCACAGATACGCAGTATTTT. This chain uses TRBV5-4 with TRBJ2-3, with TRBD2 identical over 9 bases. The CDR3 has 15 residues. Germline lookup yields CDR1 SGHNT and CDR2 YYREEE (reference sequence). After removal of 4 bases from V and 1 base from J, the junction contained 4 bases not matched to a gene.

V usage is TRBV19 and J usage is TRBJ2-1; 7 bases agree with TRBD2. The CDR3 sequence is 14 residues long. V dropped 7 bases and J dropped 0; count of bases not matched to a gene: 3. The germline gives CDR1 LNHDA, CDR2 SQIVND (reference sequence). CDR3 sequence (DNA): TGTGCCAGTATGCGGGACTACTCCTACAATGAGCAGTTCTTC. As protein: CASMRDYSYNEQFF.

This chain uses TRBV7-2 with TRBJ1-3; 9 bases fit TRBD1. CDR3 length equals 16 residues. Germline V gives CDR1 SGHTA, CDR2 FQGNSA. V was pared by 4 bases and J by 2 bases, with 6 bases of the junction left unmatched. The CDR3 loop reads CASSSPGTGTGNTIYF. The CDR3 nucleotides are TGTGCCAGCAGCTCCCCAGGGACAGGGACTGGAAACACCATATATTTT. Supplemented by reference TRBV7-2 and TRBJ1-3, the full variable domain reads GAGVSQSPSNKVTEKGKDVELRCDPISGHTALYWYRQSLGQGLEFLIYFQGNSAPDKSGLPSDRFSAERTGGSVSTLTIQRTQQEDSAVYLCASSSPGTGTGNTIYFGEGSWLTVV.

This clonotype was found many times. The chain links TRBV6-6 to TRBJ2-7, with D hard to call. V was cut by 5 bases and J by 0 bases, with 17 bases left in between. CDR1 is MNHNY, CDR2 SVGAGI, per germline (reference sequence). The CDR3 has 16 residues. In DNA, the CDR3 is TGTGCCAGCAGTCCTGTTAGTAGCTCAAGCTCCTACGAGCAGTACTTC. It translates to CASSPVSSSSSYEQYF.

The gene calls are TRBV30 and TRBJ1-1; 8 nucleotides align to TRBD1. The germline V gene has CDR1 GTSNPN and CDR2 SVGIG (reference sequence). The CDR3 contains 14 residues. Germline trimming cut 2 bases from V and 1 base from J; bases unmatched to any gene: 3. The CDR3 nucleotides are TGTGCCTGGAGTCCCGGGACAGGGAACACTGAAGCTTTCTTT. This gives the protein CAWSPGTGNTEAFF.